A single sample is the source of the 32 T cell receptor beta chains below, sequenced in a study of shared clonotypes between healthy human individuals. Generated by immunoSEQ multiplex PCR, the TCRdb table keeps only in-frame clones and is missing some. The top ten hold around 0.47% of the sample, which has some 1,100,000 clones, around three quarters seen once. Input material: memory CD4+ T cells from PBMCs. Indicated subset: CD45RA-negative fraction. Receptors originate from a man between 18 and 29 years old in good health. Some clones in this sample may be carry-over from other donors' samples.

This clone turned up a few times. The chain carries TRBV5-4 and TRBJ2-5, with 10 bases fitting TRBD1. V lost 4 bases and J lost 2; bases outside the gene matches: 5. Germline V CDR1 and CDR2: SGHNT, YYREEE (reference sequence). This CDR3 is built from 15 residues. In nucleotides, the CDR3 is TGTGCCAGCAGCAGACCGGACAGGGGGCAAGAGACCCAGTACTTC. Its translation is CASSRPDRGQETQYF.

The genes are TRBV30 and TRBJ2-3; 7 nucleotides match TRBD2. V lost 7 bases and J lost 4; bases outside the gene matches: 8. The CDR3 has 13 residues. Per germline, CDR1 GTSNPN and CDR2 SVGIG (reference sequence). The CDR3 coding sequence is TGTGCCTTGGCACCGGGAGGAGCAGATACGCAGTATTTT. Encoded protein: CALAPGGADTQYF.

A few counts support this clone. This chain joins TRBV7-8 and TRBJ1-1; tentative D call: TRBD1 (6 bases). The length of the CDR3 is 13 residues. Trimming took off 3 bases at V and 5 bases at J, with 10 bases between the two ends. Germline V CDR1 and CDR2: SGHVS, FQNEAQ. The CDR3 protein is CASSLGGRTEAFF. The CDR3 nucleotides read TGTGCCAGCAGCTTGGGGGGCAGAACTGAAGCTTTCTTT. Based on the CDR3 plus reference TRBV7-8 and TRBJ1-1, the full variable domain is GAGVSQSPRYKVAKRGQDVALRCDPISGHVSLFWYQQALGQGPEFLTYFQNEAQLDKSGLPSDRFFAERPEGSVSTLKIQRTQQEDSAVYLCASSLGGRTEAFFGQGTRLTVV.

The genes are TRBV2 and TRBJ2-1; TRBD1 might be the D (6 bases). Deletions cut 7 bases from V and 7 bases from J, with 20 bases between. Germline V lookup: CDR1 SNHLY, CDR2 FYNNEI. This CDR3 region has 15 residues. DNA for the CDR3: TGTGCCAGCATAGCCGTCGAGACAGGTATGAATGAGCAGTTCTTC. This encodes CASIAVETGMNEQFF.

This clone occurred a few times. Written as DNA, the CDR3 is TGCAGCCTGGGCAGACTAGCGGGAGGAGATACGCAGTATTTT. It translates to CSLGRLAGGDTQYF. J is TRBJ2-3 and V is TRBV29-1; 13 nucleotides match TRBD2. This CDR3 contains 14 residues. Germline V gene lookup returns CDR1 SQVTM and CDR2 ANQGSEA. Trimming took 8 bases from V and 5 from J; bases not matched to a gene: 7.

This chain links TRBV6-6 with TRBJ1-1; D is perhaps TRBD1 (6 bases). The CDR3 has 15 residues. Germline V gives CDR1 MNHNY, CDR2 SVGAGI (reference sequence). Between the trimmed V and J ends, which lost 8 bases and 5 bases, there was a span of 21 bases. For the CDR3, the DNA is TGTGCCAGCTATCCGGCTCCAGGGGTAAATACTGAAGCTTTCTTT. Protein product: CASYPAPGVNTEAFF.

The chain employs TRBV6-5 and TRBJ2-7; D might be TRBD1 (5 bases). There are 15 residues in the CDR3. Trimming stripped 3 bases from V and 0 bases from J, with 12 bases between. The germline gives CDR1 MNHEY, CDR2 SVGAGI. The DNA of the CDR3 is TGTGCCAGCAGTTATAACCAGGACAACTCCTACGAGCAGTACTTC. Protein: CASSYNQDNSYEQYF.

This clone was detected ten times or more. This chain links TRBV5-1 with TRBJ2-3; D possibly uses TRBD1 or TRBD2 (5 bases each). The ends were cut back, 7 bases at V and 2 bases at J, with 14 bases in the middle. The germline V gene encodes CDR1 SGHRS and CDR2 YFSETQ. This CDR3 contains 14 residues. CDR3 DNA: TGCGCCAGCTCCGGGGACGGAGCCACAGATACGCAGTATTTT. As protein: CASSGDGATDTQYF.

The genes are TRBV29-1 and TRBJ1-1, with D perhaps TRBD1 (6 bases). The CDR3 is made up of 12 amino acids. Trimming removed 6 bases from V and 1 base from J, with 9 bases in between. CDR1 SQVTM and CDR2 ANQGSEA come from the germline V gene. CDR3 region: CSVSRGNTEAFF. The CDR3 DNA is TGCAGCGTGTCCAGGGGGAACACTGAAGCTTTCTTT.

The gene calls are TRBV27 and TRBJ1-2; 8 nucleotides match TRBD1. The CDR3 runs 14 residues. J gave up 4 bases and V 4 bases, and 5 bases lay outside the gene matches. Germline CDR1 reads MNHEY; CDR2 reads SMNVEV (reference sequence). CDR3 sequence: CASSSIDRGYGYTF. In DNA, the CDR3 is TGTGCCAGCAGTTCCATCGACAGGGGCTATGGCTACACCTTC.

V is TRBV5-1 and J is TRBJ2-7; D gene uncertain. The CDR3 runs 14 residues. From germline, CDR1 is SGHRS and CDR2 YFSETQ. The V end lost 4 bases, the J end lost 2 bases, and 13 bases lay between the germline ends. CDR3 coding DNA: TGCGCCAGCAGCCCCCAGTGGCCTGCCTACGAGCAGTACTTC. Translating it yields CASSPQWPAYEQYF.

The chain recombines TRBV6-5 with TRBJ1-1; D call uncertain. Looked up from germline, CDR1 is MNHEY and CDR2 is SVGAGI. This CDR3 is 15 amino acids long. Trimming took off 4 bases at V and 0 bases at J, with 12 bases between the two ends. CDR3 region: CASSSSDTMNTEAFF. The CDR3 DNA sequence: TGTGCCAGCAGTTCCTCAGACACTATGAACACTGAAGCTTTCTTT.

The chain recombines TRBV5-1 with TRBJ1-1; D possibly corresponds to TRBD1 (6 bases). The germline V gene encodes CDR1 SGHRS and CDR2 YFSETQ. Between the trimmed V and J ends, which lost 8 bases and 6 bases, there was a span of 14 bases. The CDR3 spans 12 residues. The CDR3 DNA sequence: TGCGCCAGTTGCCGGGACATCTCTGAAGCTTTCTTT. Translating gives CASCRDISEAFF.

This clone was counted a few times. J is TRBJ2-3 and V is TRBV4-1, with TRBD2 as a possible D gene (5 bases). This CDR3 spans 17 amino acids. Looked up from germline, CDR1 is MGHRA and CDR2 is YSYEKL. Trimming took 4 bases from V and 6 from J, leaving 23 bases between them. As DNA, the CDR3 is TGCGCCAGCAGCCGTCTTAGTCCGAGAGGGCCTCGGGATACGCAGTATTTT. Translation gives CASSRLSPRGPRDTQYF.

Notes on this clone: Within the sample, other DNA sequences also encode this same CDR3. The chain is built from TRBV14 and TRBJ1-1, with no clear D. The germline V gene has CDR1 SGHDN and CDR2 FVKESK. There are 13 residues in the CDR3. V dropped 4 bases and J dropped 4 bases, with 10 bases sitting between them. CDR3 sequence: CASSLRLGTEAFF. The CDR3 DNA is TGTGCCAGCAGCCTCCGACTTGGCACTGAAGCTTTCTTT.

The chain is built from TRBV27 and TRBJ2-2; no reliable D call. CDR1 is MNHEY, CDR2 SMNVEV, per germline (reference sequence). CDR3 length: 16 amino acids. Trimming removed 6 bases from V and 3 bases from J, with 17 bases in between. CDR3 sequence reads: CASRERSSPYTGELFF. DNA for the CDR3: TGTGCCAGCAGAGAAAGGAGTTCCCCTTACACCGGGGAGCTGTTTTTT.

The V and J genes are TRBV28 and TRBJ1-3; D remains unclear. The CDR3 contains 14 residues. V dropped 3 bases and J dropped 0 bases, with 6 bases sitting between them. Per germline, CDR1 MDHEN and CDR2 SYDVKM. The CDR3 loop reads CASSFDTSGNTIYF. In nucleotides, the CDR3 is TGTGCCAGCAGTTTTGATACCTCTGGAAACACCATATATTTT. Based on the CDR3 plus reference TRBV28 and TRBJ1-3, the full variable domain is DVKVTQSSRYLVKRTGEKVFLECVQDMDHENMFWYRQDPGLGLRLIYFSYDVKMKEKGDIPEGYSVSREKKERFSLILESASTNQTSMYLCASSFDTSGNTIYFGEGSWLTVV.

CDR3 DNA: TGTGCCAGCAGCCCACCGGGAGCGCAACAAGAGACCCAGTACTTC. Translating gives CASSPPGAQQETQYF. V gene TRBV9 combines with J gene TRBJ2-5; a possible D gene is TRBD2 (6 bases). CDR3 length: 15 amino acids. V lost 4 bases and J 2 bases, leaving 15 bases between the germline ends. Germline CDR1 is SGDLS and CDR2 is YYNGEE.

V usage is TRBV7-9 and J usage is TRBJ1-6, with TRBD1 as a possible D gene (5 bases). CDR3 size: 13 residues. Germline CDR1 reads SEHNR; CDR2 reads FQNEAQ (reference sequence). Trimming cost V 4 bases and J 11 bases, with 12 bases left between them. CDR3 coding DNA: TGTGCCAGCAGCTCTCAGACAGCTACACCCCTCCACTTT. Protein sequence: CASSSQTATPLHF.

Concerning this clone itself: Different DNA sequences within this sample yield the same CDR3. The chain couples TRBV5-8 to TRBJ1-1; D uncertain. Trimming took 4 bases from V and 1 from J, leaving 8 bases between them. The CDR3 loop spans 13 amino acids. CDR1 and CDR2 from the germline V gene are SGHTS and YDEGEE. CDR3 sequence reads: CASSLGTNTEAFF. DNA for the CDR3: TGTGCCAGCAGCCTTGGTACGAACACTGAAGCTTTCTTT.

V gene TRBV10-3 combines with J gene TRBJ1-3, with D unclear. Looked up from germline, CDR1 is ENHRY and CDR2 is SYGVKD. V was shortened by 4 bases and J by 1 base, with 5 bases between the two germline ends. CDR3 length: 13 amino acids. The chain's CDR3 is CAISGGSGNTIYF. CDR3 coding DNA: TGTGCCATCAGTGGAGGGTCTGGAAACACCATATATTTT.

V is TRBV7-8 and J is TRBJ2-5; D remains unclear. V gave up 1 base and J gave up 4 bases, with 10 bases separating them. The CDR3 extends over 14 amino acids. CDR1 and CDR2 (germline): SGHVS, FQNEAQ. This CDR3 is CASSLGGLGETQYF. In DNA, the CDR3 is TGTGCCAGCAGCTTAGGCGGCCTTGGAGAGACCCAGTACTTC.

V gene TRBV5-1 combines with J gene TRBJ2-5; the match to TRBD1 covers 8 bases. The CDR3 totals 16 residues. V shed 4 bases and J 3 bases; nucleotides not matched to a gene: 11. Germline V gene lookup returns CDR1 SGHRS and CDR2 YFSETQ. CDR3: CASSRGKAGGKETQYF. For the CDR3, the DNA is TGCGCCAGCAGCAGGGGAAAGGCAGGGGGCAAAGAGACCCAGTACTTC.

Only one count was recorded for this clone. V is TRBV28 and J is TRBJ2-5; TRBD2 aligns across 13 bases. The CDR3 is made up of 16 amino acids. After removal of 4 bases from V and 4 bases from J, the junction contained 6 bases not matched to a gene. In germline, CDR1 is MDHEN, CDR2 SYDVKM. CDR3 sequence reads: CASSSGLAGVRETQYF. In DNA, the CDR3 is TGTGCCAGCAGTTCTGGACTAGCGGGAGTAAGAGAGACCCAGTACTTC.

The chain links TRBV30 to TRBJ2-4, with D perhaps given as TRBD1 or TRBD2 (6 bases each). Germline V CDR1 and CDR2: GTSNPN, SVGIG (reference sequence). There are 16 residues in the CDR3. V lost 0 bases, J lost 0 bases, and 12 bases lay in between. This chain's CDR3 is CAWSVQGGLAKNIQYF. The DNA of the CDR3 is TGTGCCTGGAGTGTTCAAGGGGGGTTAGCCAAAAACATTCAGTACTTC.

This clone has a single count. The chain couples TRBV6-5 to TRBJ1-3, with D unclear. CDR3 length: 14 residues. V was trimmed by 2 bases and J by 1 base, leaving 6 bases between them. In germline, CDR1 is MNHEY, CDR2 SVGAGI. The CDR3 here is CASSYALSGNTIYF. The CDR3 nucleotides are TGTGCCAGCAGTTACGCTTTATCTGGAAACACCATATATTTT.

The rearrangement uses TRBV28 and TRBJ1-2, with 10 bases that match TRBD1. The ends lost 5 bases at V and 5 bases at J; junction bases unmatched: 8. Germline V lookup: CDR1 MDHEN, CDR2 SYDVKM. This CDR3 region has 15 residues. The CDR3 spells CASSVQGQGPYGYTF. CDR3 DNA: TGTGCCAGCAGTGTTCAGGGACAGGGGCCTTATGGCTACACCTTC.

The chain combines TRBV4-1 with TRBJ2-1; tentative D call: TRBD1 (6 bases). The CDR3 covers 15 residues. Germline values: CDR1 MGHRA, CDR2 YSYEKL. Trimming pared 0 bases from V and 9 bases from J, leaving 15 bases between. This chain's CDR3 is CASSQDGRGGGEQFF. The CDR3, as DNA: TGCGCCAGCAGCCAAGACGGCAGGGGTGGCGGTGAGCAGTTCTTC.

This clone was recorded a few times. The chain joins TRBV28 to TRBJ1-3, with D possibly TRBD1 on 5 matching bases. This CDR3 region has 12 residues. V dropped 8 bases and J dropped 2 bases, with 7 bases sitting between them. The germline gives CDR1 MDHEN, CDR2 SYDVKM. CDR3 coding DNA: TGTGCCAGCGGGGCAACTGGAAACACCATATATTTT. Protein product: CASGATGNTIYF.

The gene calls are TRBV30 and TRBJ2-5; D possibly matches TRBD1 or TRBD2 (5 bases each). The J call may be incorrect, as the DNA end agrees better with TRBJ2-7. Germline V gene lookup returns CDR1 GTSNPN and CDR2 SVGIG (reference sequence). The CDR3 runs to 14 residues. Here the CDR3 DNA reads TGTGCCTGGAGTGTAGCAGGGAGCTCCTACGAGCAGTACTTC. Its translation is CAWSVAGSSYEQYF.

V is TRBV9 and J is TRBJ2-7; the match to TRBD1 covers 10 bases. Losses at the gene ends were 7 bases for V and 2 bases for J; bases not matched to a gene: 3. Germline V CDR1 and CDR2: SGDLS, YYNGEE. The CDR3 is 13 amino acids. The CDR3 sequence: CASAGQGTYEQYF. CDR3 in DNA: TGTGCCAGCGCGGGACAGGGGACCTACGAGCAGTACTTC.

V usage is TRBV5-1 and J usage is TRBJ2-5, with 9 nucleotides matching TRBD2. The germline V gene has CDR1 SGHRS and CDR2 YFSETQ. The length of the CDR3 is 19 residues. J lost 0 bases, V lost 0 bases, and 12 bases had no gene match. The CDR3 nucleotides read TGCGCCAGCAGCTTGGGTCTAGCGGGGACCAACTGGTACCAAGAGACCCAGTACTTC. As protein: CASSLGLAGTNWYQETQYF.